What follows describes a single T cell receptor (beta chain). Germline assignment: CDR1 MNHNY and CDR2 SVGAGI (reference sequence). Trimming stripped 4 bases from V and 8 bases from J, with 17 bases between. There are 14 residues in the CDR3. This sample was included in a study of blood T cell repertoires in COVID-19. Study in general: T cells, B-cell-depleted T cells, or PBMCs provided the cDNA or gDNA that served as material.

In the source study's methods: Nucleated cell number was recorded as an estimate derived from reference gene primer amplification. Profiling relied on immunoSEQ multiplex PCR, and the TCRdb table lists in-frame clones only, not all of them. V and J calls and clone size come straight from that table; D and trimming were deduced from the DNA. The sample has about 120,000 clones, approximately 80% seen once. Sequencing was done on a sample of peripheral blood. This sequence was found in a man between 70 and 80 years old with active or convalescent COVID-19. The J gene is TRBJ1-1, the V gene TRBV6-6, with D unresolved. In DNA, the CDR3 is TGTGCCAGCAGTTCTACCGGAAGGTCGGGAGAAGCTTTCTTT. It yields the protein CASSSTGRSGEAFF.